This TCR beta chain originates from a study of blood T cell repertoires in COVID-19. The length of the CDR3 is 14 residues. The V gene end was trimmed by 2 bases and the J gene end by 4 bases; junction bases not matched to a gene: 3. The germline CDR1 and CDR2 sequences are MNHEY and SVGAGI. Generated by immunoSEQ multiplex PCR, the TCRdb table keeps only in-frame clones and is missing some. The data contain around 400,000 clones, roughly 86% of them singletons. The chain has TRBV6-5 and TRBJ2-3; TRBD1 aligns across 7 bases. Sample: peripheral blood. This receptor was obtained from a woman aged 55-70 years with COVID-19, enrolled during active disease. CDR3 amino acids: CASSYRDSSDTQYF. Here the CDR3 DNA reads TGTGCCAGCAGTTACCGGGACAGTTCAGATACGCAGTATTTT.